Each of the 15 T cell receptor beta chains below was sequenced from the same sample in a study of technical replicates of blood from a few donors. Sequencing was performed with immunoSEQ multiplex PCR; in TCRdb, only in-frame clones are kept and a portion is missing. The table includes about 79,000 clones, roughly 94% detected once. Material for sequencing was T cells isolated from PBMCs. These receptors originate from a human donor in good health.

This clone showed up just once. CDR3 DNA sequence: TGTGCCAGCAAGGAGCTTAATCAGCCCCAGCATTTT. Protein sequence: CASKELNQPQHF. The chain uses TRBV28 and TRBJ1-5; no clear D gene. The CDR3 covers 12 residues. V was trimmed by 7 bases and J by 4 bases, leaving 8 bases between them. The V gene's germline CDR1 is MDHEN and CDR2 SYDVKM.

This sequence joins TRBV23-1 and TRBJ1-1; TRBD1 matches 7 bases. TRBV23-1 is marked as an open reading frame, function uncertain. V shed 2 bases, J shed 8 bases, and the junction held 8 bases outside the gene matches. CDR3 length: 14 residues. The CDR3 nucleotides are TGCGCCAGCAGTCAAAGGGGACAGTCAAACGAAGCTTTCTTT. Translation gives CASSQRGQSNEAFF.

The chain recombines TRBV2 with TRBJ1-1; 7 nucleotides match TRBD1. The CDR3 covers 11 residues. The germline gives CDR1 SNHLY, CDR2 FYNNEI. V dropped 5 bases and J dropped 11; count of bases not matched to a gene: 5. CDR3 region: CASSLGQNAFF. CDR3 DNA: TGTGCCAGCAGTTTGGGACAGAATGCTTTCTTT.

The chain carries TRBV5-1 and TRBJ1-1; D call uncertain. CDR1 and CDR2 (germline): SGHRS, YFSETQ. The CDR3 runs to 15 residues. Trimming took off 2 bases at V and 0 bases at J, with 11 bases between the two ends. In nucleotides, the CDR3 is TGCGCCAGCAGCTTCACTTTTGGGCTGAACACTGAAGCTTTCTTT. This sequence encodes CASSFTFGLNTEAFF.

V is TRBV5-1 and J is TRBJ1-1, with D unclear. This CDR3 spans 14 amino acids. The germline V gene has CDR1 SGHRS and CDR2 YFSETQ. The V gene lost 0 bases and the J gene lost 1 base, with 7 bases spanning the gap. The CDR3 region has the DNA TGCGCCAGCAGCTTGGGCGCCGAGAACACTGAAGCTTTCTTT. Translating gives CASSLGAENTEAFF.

The chain joins TRBV9 to TRBJ2-2; D may be TRBD2 (5 bases). The CDR3 extends over 15 amino acids. Trimming left V 0 bases short and J 9 bases short, with 15 bases between. CDR1 is SGDLS and CDR2 is YYNGEE in the germline V gene. The CDR3 region has the DNA TGTGCCAGCAGCGTAGGAGGGTTGGCCCGACGGGAGCTGTTTTTT. Amino acids: CASSVGGLARRELFF.

The chain has TRBV7-2 and TRBJ2-7; D not resolved. V lost 3 bases and J lost 6, with 15 bases in between. This CDR3 contains 14 residues. The germline gives CDR1 SGHTA, CDR2 FQGNSA. The CDR3 coding sequence is TGTGCCAGCAGCTTCCGTCATGGTTCGGGCGAGCAGTACTTC. Its protein product is CASSFRHGSGEQYF.

The chain couples TRBV2 to TRBJ2-3; TRBD2 might be the D (6 bases). Trimming stripped 6 bases from V and 3 bases from J, with 10 bases between. The germline V gene encodes CDR1 SNHLY and CDR2 FYNNEI. The CDR3 runs 13 residues. Here the CDR3 reads CASSGSGTDTQYF. CDR3 nucleotides: TGTGCCAGCAGCGGGAGCGGGACAGATACGCAGTATTTT. The full variable domain, its missing parts supplied by reference TRBV2 and TRBJ2-3, is EPEVTQTPSHQVTQMGQEVILRCVPISNHLYFYWYRQILGQKVEFLVSFYNNEISEKSEIFDDQFSVERPDGSNFTLKIRSTKLEDSAMYFCASSGSGTDTQYFGPGTRLTVL.

The genes are TRBV11-1 and TRBJ2-1; 10 bases align to TRBD2. The V segment lost 3 bases and the J segment 4 bases; nucleotides outside the gene matches: 12. The CDR3 extends over 18 amino acids. From germline, CDR1 is SGHAT and CDR2 FQDESV (reference sequence). This CDR3 is CASSLGNSGLAKYNEQFF. The CDR3 nucleotides are TGTGCCAGCAGCTTGGGGAACTCGGGACTAGCGAAATACAATGAGCAGTTCTTC.

The gene calls are TRBV6-5 and TRBJ2-7, with D possibly matching TRBD2 (6 bases). This CDR3 region has 14 residues. The ends were cut back, 3 bases at V and 2 bases at J, with 11 bases in the middle. Per the germline V gene, CDR1 is MNHEY and CDR2 is SVGAGI. The CDR3 nucleotides are TGTGCCAGCAGTTATTCGGGAGCAACCTACGAGCAGTACTTC. This translates into CASSYSGATYEQYF.

The chain combines TRBV19 with TRBJ2-1; 7 nucleotides line up with TRBD1. This CDR3 contains 14 residues. Germline-derived CDR1 and CDR2 are LNHDA and SQIVND (reference sequence). The trim removed 10 bases at V and 0 bases at J, leaving 6 bases unmatched. The CDR3 reads CATLGDSSYNEQFF. CDR3 DNA sequence: TGTGCCACTCTCGGGGACAGCTCCTACAATGAGCAGTTCTTC.

J is TRBJ2-3 and V is TRBV11-2; 7 nucleotides agree with TRBD2. Trimming removed 0 bases from V and 3 bases from J; junction bases left unmatched: 12. The CDR3 has 18 amino acids. Germline assignment: CDR1 SGHAT and CDR2 FQNNGV. The CDR3 sequence: CASSLETWTSQFTDTQYF. The DNA of the CDR3 is TGTGCCAGCAGCTTAGAGACATGGACTAGTCAATTTACAGATACGCAGTATTTT.

This chain connects TRBV6-5 to TRBJ2-1; D perhaps matches TRBD2 (6 bases). This CDR3 region has 12 residues. V lost 0 bases to trimming and J lost 9 bases, with 6 bases between them. The V gene's germline CDR1 is MNHEY and CDR2 SVGAGI. The chain's CDR3 is CASSYSEGEQFF. DNA for the CDR3: TGTGCCAGCAGTTACTCGGAGGGTGAGCAGTTCTTC.

This clone occurred once. The J gene is TRBJ2-2, the V gene TRBV27; TRBD1 agrees at 10 bases. Germline assignment: CDR1 MNHEY and CDR2 SMNVEV (reference sequence). The V segment lost 5 bases and the J segment 3 bases; nucleotides outside the gene matches: 6. The CDR3 is made up of 16 amino acids. The CDR3 loop is CASSPMDRGDTGELFF. DNA of the CDR3: TGTGCCAGCAGTCCAATGGACAGGGGGGACACCGGGGAGCTGTTTTTT.

This rearrangement joins TRBV7-9 to TRBJ1-6, with D tentatively TRBD1 (5 bases). Trimming left V 5 bases short and J 9 bases short, with 8 bases between. Germline V gives CDR1 SEHNR, CDR2 FQNEAQ (reference sequence). This CDR3 spans 12 amino acids. CDR3 sequence (DNA): TGTGCCAGCAGCCATCAGGGTTCACCCCTCCACTTT. Residues: CASSHQGSPLHF.